This is a list of T cell receptor beta chains from one sample in a study of response to subunit inactivated influenza vaccine. TCRdb re-analysed the RT-PCR reads in MiXCR, keeping a single row per CDR3 protein. The sample lists around 480,000 distinct CDR3 sequences, approximately 16% occurring once. The sample was CD4+ T cells sorted from PBMCs, taken around 2 years after vaccination. The receptors originated from a man aged 50 to 75 who received an inactivated influenza vaccine. CDR3s include the opening cysteine and the closing phenylalanine or tryptophan. The D gene is left open where the match is weak. Clone size, where shown, is once, few, many, or a class for clones that have expanded.

CASSQGRFLSLSYNEQFF TGCGCCAGCAGTCAGGGCAGGTTCTTAAGTCTTTCCTACAATGAGCAGTTCTTC . TRBJ2-1 . TRBV10-1
CASTDTRGNEQYF TGTGCCAGCACCGATACCAGGGGTAACGAGCAGTACTTC once TRBJ2-7 . TRBV6-1
CASSVAASRGDTQYF TGTGCCAGCAGCGTAGCGGCCTCGAGGGGAGATACGCAGTATTTT few TRBJ2-3 . TRBV9
CASSQETAFTGNTIYF TGCGCCAGCAGCCAAGAAACAGCTTTCACTGGAAACACCATATATTTT few TRBJ1-3 . TRBV4-1
CATRHQLTGGPYEQYF TGTGCCACCAGACATCAGCTAACGGGAGGGCCGTACGAGCAGTACTTC . TRBJ2-7 TRBD2 TRBV15
CASSLTDITGELFF TGCGCCAGCAGCTTGACGGATATCACCGGGGAGCTGTTTTTT . TRBJ2-2 . TRBV5-1
CAISGSPAPYGYTF TGTGCCATCAGTGGTAGCCCAGCCCCATATGGCTACACCTTC . TRBJ1-2 . TRBV10-3
CASSSPGQGTVGAFF TGTGCCAGCAGTTCCCCGGGACAGGGGACAGTTGGAGCTTTCTTT . TRBJ1-1 TRBD1 TRBV28
CASSQDLGLAGGPSDEQFF TGCGCCAGCAGCCAAGATTTGGGACTAGCGGGAGGGCCCTCTGATGAGCAGTTCTTC few TRBJ2-1 TRBD2 TRBV4-1
CAISESGLAGVGEQFF TGTGCCATCAGTGAGTCAGGACTAGCGGGAGTGGGTGAGCAGTTCTTC few TRBJ2-1 TRBD2 TRBV10-3
CSVEQATGSYTF TGCAGCGTTGAACAGGCTACGGGTAGCTACACCTTC many TRBJ1-2 . TRBV29-1
CASSRQDRGLGGELFF TGTGCCAGCAGCCGCCAGGACAGGGGGCTGGGCGGGGAGCTGTTTTTT . TRBJ2-2 TRBD1 TRBV12-3/TRBV12-4
CASSLMGAGGGLYNEQFF TGCGCCAGCAGCTTGATGGGGGCTGGCGGGGGGTTATACAATGAGCAGTTCTTC . TRBJ2-1 TRBD2 TRBV5-1
CATSNIRGSPLHF TGTGCCACCAGCAATATCCGGGGTTCACCCCTCCACTTT many TRBJ1-6 . TRBV15
CASSPVGQGGEDTQYF TGTGCCAGCTCACCGGTTGGACAGGGCGGGGAAGATACGCAGTATTTT . TRBJ2-3 TRBD1 TRBV18
CASSQESSGGSGNTIYF TGTGCCAGCAGCCAAGAATCGAGTGGGGGCTCTGGAAACACCATATATTTT many TRBJ1-3 . TRBV4-2
CASSLGGSKGNEQFF TGCGCCAGCAGCCTGGGGGGTAGTAAGGGCAATGAGCAGTTCTTC many TRBJ2-1 . TRBV5-1
CSATSGTAYEQYF TGCAGTGCTACCTCCGGGACTGCCTACGAGCAGTACTTC . TRBJ2-7 . TRBV20-1
CATSDPGSRTIYF TGTGCCACCAGTGATCCAGGGAGTCGCACCATATATTTT once TRBJ1-3 . TRBV24-1
CAISESRVNGETQYF TGTGCCATCAGTGAGTCGCGGGTAAACGGAGAGACCCAGTACTTC . TRBJ2-5 . TRBV10-3
CASSLDAGATDTQYF TGTGCCAGCAGCTTAGATGCGGGAGCCACAGATACGCAGTATTTT few TRBJ2-3 TRBD2 TRBV11-2
CASSEEARGTQYF TGTGCCAGCAGTGAAGAGGCTAGGGGTACGCAGTATTTT many TRBJ2-3 . TRBV2
CASSQDLWQGKATQYF TGTGCCAGCAGCCAAGATCTTTGGCAGGGAAAGGCGACCCAGTACTTC . TRBJ2-5 . TRBV4-2
CASSRGQGIEYTIYF TGTGCCAGCAGCAGGGGACAGGGTATTGAATACACCATATATTTT few TRBJ1-3 TRBD1 TRBV5-5
CASSRGENTEAFF TGTGCCAGCAGCAGGGGGGAGAACACTGAAGCTTTCTTT few TRBJ1-1 TRBD1 TRBV12-3/TRBV12-4
CASSSRQGGEQYF TGTGCCAGCAGTAGCAGACAGGGTGGCGAGCAGTACTTC . TRBJ2-7 TRBD1 TRBV12-3/TRBV12-4
CASSQALGGADTQYF TGTGCCAGCAGCCAAGCCCTGGGGGGGGCAGATACGCAGTATTTT few TRBJ2-3 TRBD2 TRBV3-1
CASSPNGTRSYEQYF TGTGCCAGCTCACCGAACGGGACGAGATCCTACGAGCAGTACTTC . TRBJ2-7 . TRBV18
CASSSLSLGGTQYF TGTGCCAGCAGTTCTTTATCCTTGGGGGGGACCCAGTACTTC many TRBJ2-5 . TRBV27
CASRDGAVAGELFF TGTGCCAGTAGGGACGGGGCGGTGGCCGGGGAGCTGTTTTTT . TRBJ2-2 . TRBV19
CASSYDQGTSGRVLSYEQYF TGTGCCAGCAGTTACGACCAAGGGACTAGCGGGAGGGTTCTGTCCTACGAGCAGTACTTC many TRBJ2-7 TRBD2 TRBV12-3/TRBV12-4
CASSVGYRDYEQYF TGTGCCAGCAGCGTAGGGTACAGGGACTACGAGCAGTACTTC few TRBJ2-7 . TRBV9
CASSLDSSTDTQYF TGTGCCAGCAGCTTGGATTCTAGCACAGATACGCAGTATTTT many TRBJ2-3 . TRBV7-2
CASMATSDRNEQFF TGTGCCAGCATGGCCACTAGCGACCGCAATGAGCAGTTCTTC few TRBJ2-1 TRBD2 TRBV11-2
CASSSDSNTEAFF TGTGCCAGCAGCTCTGACAGTAACACTGAAGCTTTCTTT many TRBJ1-1 . TRBV5-6
CASSQSNRGYYEQYF TGCGCCAGCAGTCAATCGAACAGGGGGTACTACGAGCAGTACTTC . TRBJ2-7 TRBD1 TRBV23-1
CASSLGGNATEAFF TGTGCCAGCAGTTTAGGAGGGAATGCCACTGAAGCTTTCTTT . TRBJ1-1 . TRBV12-3/TRBV12-4
CASRGDLNQPQHF TGTGCCAGCAGGGGGGACCTGAATCAGCCCCAGCATTTT many TRBJ1-5 . TRBV28
CASSSARGGVGTEAFF TGTGCCAGCAGTTCGGCCAGGGGGGGAGTTGGCACTGAAGCTTTCTTT many TRBJ1-1 TRBD1 TRBV12-3/TRBV12-4
CSARGQGFHETQYF TGCAGTGCTAGAGGTCAGGGGTTTCACGAGACCCAGTACTTC few TRBJ2-5 . TRBV20-1
CASSIPGGTGELFF TGTGCCAGTAGTATTCCGGGAGGTACCGGGGAGCTGTTTTTT few TRBJ2-2 TRBD2 TRBV19
CNAPDARSTDTQYF TGCAATGCTCCAGATGCGAGGAGCACAGATACGCAGTATTTT . TRBJ2-3 . TRBV20-1
CASSGRRGSYNEQFF TGTGCCAGCAGTGGAAGACGAGGCTCCTACAATGAGCAGTTCTTC . TRBJ2-1 . TRBV2
CASIKEGEQYF TGTGCCAGCATAAAGGAGGGCGAGCAGTACTTC . TRBJ2-7 . TRBV7-9
CASSYRDGGYTF TGTGCCAGCAGCTACAGGGACGGTGGCTACACCTTC few TRBJ1-2 . TRBV12-3/TRBV12-4
CASSQVGGSTDTQYF TGTGCCAGCAGCCAAGTTGGGGGGAGCACAGATACGCAGTATTTT few TRBJ2-3 . TRBV4-2
CSAWTSGRWTDTQYF TGCAGTGCTTGGACTAGCGGGAGATGGACAGATACGCAGTATTTT few TRBJ2-3 TRBD2 TRBV20-1